These T cell receptor beta chains were read from a single sample in a study of blood T cell repertoires in COVID-19. Profiled with immunoSEQ multiplex PCR; TCRdb holds only in-frame clones, not every one. The table lists about 160,000 clones, about 92% of them singletons. Input material: peripheral blood. The receptor source for this set is a man aged 55 to 69 with active or convalescent COVID-19. Each CDR3 is given with its conserved first and last residue. The order of the fields is J gene, clone size, V gene, CDR3 length, D gene, CDR3 protein, CDR3 DNA. A D gene is named only where the DNA matches it firmly. Expanded clones are given a class, and other clones once, few, many or no size at all.

TRBJ2-2 once TRBV10-3 17 TRBD2 CAISESRGRLNTGELFF TGTGCCATCAGTGAGTCTCGCGGGAGGTTAAACACCGGGGAGCTGTTTTTT
TRBJ2-1 once TRBV10-2 17 - CASGTNFHQRSYNEQFF TGCGCCAGCGGGACAAACTTCCACCAACGCTCCTACAATGAGCAGTTCTTC
TRBJ1-2 - TRBV9 16 TRBD1 CASSVASGQGDYGYTF TGTGCCAGCAGCGTAGCATCGGGACAGGGTGACTATGGCTACACCTTC
TRBJ1-2 - TRBV10-2 14 - CASSEGRMAYGYTF TGCGCCAGCAGTGAGGGCAGGATGGCGTATGGCTACACCTTC
TRBJ2-7 - TRBV11-2 14 TRBD1 CASSFGQGDYEQYF TGTGCCAGCAGCTTCGGACAGGGGGACTACGAGCAGTACTTC
TRBJ2-5 - TRBV12-5 14 TRBD1 CASGKGQGGETQYF TGTGCTAGTGGTAAAGGACAGGGGGGAGAGACCCAGTACTTC
TRBJ1-5 - TRBV19 14 - CASSIDRGAQPQHF TGTGCCAGTAGTATAGATCGGGGGGCTCAGCCCCAGCATTTT
TRBJ1-1 - TRBV5-6 15 TRBD1 CASSYVDRGKTEAFF TGTGCCAGCAGCTACGTGGACAGGGGGAAGACTGAAGCTTTCTTT
TRBJ1-2 - TRBV5-1 14 - CASKEGSPVYGYTF TGCGCCAGCAAGGAGGGGTCCCCTGTATATGGCTACACCTTC
TRBJ2-1 - TRBV11-3 16 TRBD2 CASSPREGGQYNEQFF TGTGCCAGCAGCCCCCGGGAGGGAGGGCAGTACAATGAGCAGTTCTTC
TRBJ1-1 - TRBV18 14 TRBD1 CASSPDRGGTEAFF TGTGCCAGCTCCCCAGACAGGGGGGGTACTGAAGCTTTCTTT
TRBJ2-1 - TRBV5-1 14 - CASSVGQLYNEQFF TGCGCCAGCAGCGTCGGACAGCTCTACAATGAGCAGTTCTTC
TRBJ1-4 - TRBV6-1 16 - CASSEALYQGNEKLFF TGTGCCAGCAGTGAAGCGTTGTATCAGGGGAACGAAAAACTGTTTTTT
TRBJ2-3 once TRBV10-1 13 - CASNLGGTDTQYF TGCGCCAGCAACCTCGGGGGCACAGATACGCAGTATTTT
TRBJ2-6 few TRBV2 13 - CASTLSGANVLTF TGTGCCAGCACTCTCTCTGGGGCCAACGTCCTGACTTTC
TRBJ2-2 - TRBV6-5 14 TRBD2 CASRPLAGAGELFF TGTGCCAGCAGACCACTAGCGGGAGCCGGGGAGCTGTTTTTT
TRBJ2-7 - TRBV6-6 14 TRBD1 CASSSGQGRHEQYF TGTGCCAGCAGTTCGGGACAGGGGCGGCACGAGCAGTACTTC
TRBJ2-5 - TRBV18 18 TRBD2 CASSDRLAGGPGRETQYF TGTGCCAGCTCAGACCGACTAGCGGGAGGGCCGGGACGAGAGACCCAGTACTTC